What follows are 14 T cell receptor beta chains derived from one specimen sequenced in a study of blood T cell repertoires in COVID-19. Profiled with immunoSEQ multiplex PCR; TCRdb holds only in-frame clones, not every one. The data contain hundreds of thousands of clones, about 91% of them singletons. The source material was peripheral blood. The source is a woman aged 30 to 39 with COVID-19, enrolled during active disease.

The chain employs TRBV7-2 and TRBJ2-2; TRBD2 matches at 7 bases. CDR1 and CDR2 from the germline V gene are SGHTA and FQGNSA. The CDR3 runs to 14 residues. V was clipped by 3 bases and J by 5 bases; unmatched bases: 3. The CDR3 loop is CASSFSGETGELFF. The CDR3 bases are TGTGCCAGCAGCTTCAGCGGGGAGACCGGGGAGCTGTTTTTT.

This clone was seen ten or more times. V gene TRBV19 combines with J gene TRBJ2-6; D not resolved. This CDR3 region has 14 residues. Germline V CDR1 and CDR2: LNHDA, SQIVND (reference sequence). This CDR3 reads CGSNEAAGANVLTF. In DNA form, the CDR3 reads TGTGGAAGTAACGAGGCAGCTGGGGCCAACGTCCTGACTTTC.

This chain connects TRBV28 to TRBJ1-1, with D possibly being TRBD1 (5 bases). The CDR3 length is 16 residues. The V end was cut by 0 bases, the J end by 4 bases, with 15 bases between. Germline V gene lookup returns CDR1 MDHEN and CDR2 SYDVKM. The CDR3 is CASSLWGGVRSTEAFF. The CDR3 DNA reads as TGTGCCAGCAGTTTATGGGGGGGGGTGCGGAGCACTGAAGCTTTCTTT.

The V and J genes are TRBV5-6 and TRBJ1-1; D possibly corresponds to TRBD1 (6 bases). Germline V gives CDR1 SGHDT, CDR2 YYEEEE. The length of the CDR3 is 12 residues. V was cut by 3 bases and J by 10 bases, with 13 bases left in between. DNA for the CDR3: TGTGCCAGCAGCTACAGGGCCCCTACAGCTTTCTTT. Amino acids: CASSYRAPTAFF.

The V call is TRBV19, the J call TRBJ2-1, with 7 bases fitting TRBD2. Germline assignment: CDR1 LNHDA and CDR2 SQIVND (reference sequence). V shed 6 bases, J shed 13 bases, and the junction held 9 bases outside the gene matches. The CDR3 runs 12 residues. The CDR3 DNA sequence: TGTGCCAGTAGCACCCCGGGGGGATTTCAGTTCTTC. It codes for CASSTPGGFQFF.

The V call is TRBV7-2, the J call TRBJ2-3; 12 nucleotides match TRBD2. CDR3 size: 16 residues. The V and J ends lost 5 bases and 1 base, in that order; junction bases with no gene match: 4. CDR1 SGHTA and CDR2 FQGNSA come from the germline V gene. The CDR3 sequence is CASSGLAGGGTDTQYF. The CDR3 DNA reads TGTGCCAGCAGCGGCCTAGCGGGAGGGGGCACAGATACGCAGTATTTT.

This sequence joins TRBV4-1 and TRBJ1-5, with a weak D call TRBD1 (6 bases). V gave up 2 bases and J gave up 4 bases, with 9 bases separating them. CDR3 length: 14 amino acids. Looked up from germline, CDR1 is MGHRA and CDR2 is YSYEKL. The chain's CDR3 is CASSQITGNQPQHF. The CDR3 DNA follows: TGCGCCAGCAGCCAAATTACAGGGAATCAGCCCCAGCATTTT.

In this sample, this clone turned up once. This chain's CDR3 is CAVRQGPFYGYTF. The CDR3 DNA reads TGTGCCGTCAGACAGGGCCCCTTCTATGGCTACACCTTC. V and J are TRBV19 and TRBJ1-2; TRBD1 agrees at 7 bases. This CDR3 spans 13 amino acids. The germline gives CDR1 LNHDA, CDR2 SQIVND (reference sequence). After removal of 11 bases from V and 4 bases from J, the junction contained 10 bases not matched to a gene.

The V gene is TRBV18, the J gene TRBJ1-3; unclear D gene. This CDR3 comprises 15 residues. The germline CDR1 and CDR2 sequences are KGHSH and LQKENI. The germline V and J ends were trimmed by 3 bases and 0 bases, with 9 bases remaining between them. The CDR3, as DNA: TGTGCCAGCTCACCCTCAGTGAACTCTGGAAACACCATATATTTT. Translating it yields CASSPSVNSGNTIYF.

V gene TRBV4-3 combines with J gene TRBJ2-6; a possible D gene is TRBD2 (6 bases). The germline V and J ends were trimmed by 6 bases and 0 bases, with 21 bases remaining between them. The CDR3 is made up of 19 amino acids. Germline-derived CDR1 and CDR2 are LGHNA and YSLEER. The CDR3 bases are TGCGCCAGCAGTCCCACTAGCCTCTCTGATTTCTCTGGGGCCAACGTCCTGACTTTC. Translation gives CASSPTSLSDFSGANVLTF.

The V and J genes are TRBV5-1 and TRBJ2-1, with 10 bases matching TRBD2. The V gene end was trimmed by 2 bases and the J gene end by 3 bases; junction bases not matched to a gene: 2. Germline CDR1 SGHRS, CDR2 YFSETQ. The CDR3 runs to 15 residues. CDR3 in amino acids: CASSLASGSYNEQFF. CDR3 DNA: TGCGCCAGCAGCTTAGCTAGCGGGAGCTACAATGAGCAGTTCTTC.

The chain combines TRBV5-4 with TRBJ1-4; tentative D call: TRBD1 (5 bases). CDR1 SGHNT and CDR2 YYREEE come from the germline V gene (reference sequence). The CDR3 is made up of 16 amino acids. The ends were cut back, 0 bases at V and 3 bases at J, with 12 bases in the middle. The CDR3 nucleotides read TGTGCCAGCAGCTTGGACCCGGGGGGGGCTAATGAAAAACTGTTTTTT. It translates to CASSLDPGGANEKLFF.

The chain has TRBV4-2 and TRBJ2-2; no reliable D call. The V gene's germline CDR1 is LGHNA and CDR2 YNFKEQ. CDR3 size: 12 residues. V gave up 2 bases and J gave up 6 bases, with 4 bases separating them. CDR3 in DNA: TGTGCCAGCAGCCAATCGGCCGGGGAGCTGTTTTTT. Translated: CASSQSAGELFF.

The V and J genes are TRBV19 and TRBJ2-3, with D unresolved. Trimming removed 5 bases from V and 0 bases from J, with 9 bases in between. The CDR3 spans 14 residues. Per germline, CDR1 LNHDA and CDR2 SQIVND (reference sequence). The CDR3 here is CASSQRSSTDTQYF. The CDR3 DNA reads as TGTGCCAGTAGTCAGCGCTCAAGCACAGATACGCAGTATTTT.